The rows below give T cell receptor beta chains drawn from one sample of a study of OX40 agonist ivuxolimab in advanced cancers. Profiling relied on immunoSEQ multiplex PCR, and the TCRdb table lists in-frame clones only, not all of them. The profile shows 98,000 or so clones, just under 85% of them singletons. Sequencing was performed on CD4+ or CD8+ T cells sorted from blood, taken in a trial of the OX40 agonist ivuxolimab. These receptors originate from an adult with an advanced solid tumor such as melanoma, head and neck, liver or kidney cancer. CDR3s include the opening cysteine and the closing phenylalanine or tryptophan. Each record gives: J gene, V gene, CDR3 protein.

TRBJ1-2,TRBV6-5,CASSQQGGSNYGYTF
TRBJ2-7,TRBV6-5,CASSPTATYEQYF
TRBJ2-2,TRBV9,CASSARGGLDTGELFF
TRBJ2-2,TRBV9,CASSEGTHTGELFF
TRBJ1-6,TRBV7-2,CASSNGILTGGLNSPLHF
TRBJ2-2,TRBV7-9,CASSLGRPAGELFF
TRBJ2-1,TRBV18,CASSPEQYNEQFF
TRBJ1-1,TRBV18,CASSPLDSNTEAFF
TRBJ1-2,TRBV2,CASRTAGGVSVSYTF
TRBJ1-2,TRBV5-6,CASTYDRASYGYTF
TRBJ1-5,TRBV5-5,CASSLTGGRNQPQHF
TRBJ1-6,TRBV7-9,CASSVGGESSPLHF
TRBJ2-2,TRBV7-2,CASSTGGPNGELFF
TRBJ2-1,TRBV30,CAWSDSSGGASNEQFF
TRBJ2-5,TRBV30,CAWVSGTSGRKTQYF
TRBJ1-1,TRBV14,CASSQRQGWNTEAFF